Below, 11 T cell receptor beta chains from the same sample are listed, as sequenced in a study of blood T cells in healthy people across ages. For the second PCR, which ran for about 7 to 11 cycles, a sample-barcoded 5' primer and a J-beta primer mix were used. TCRdb re-analysed the 5' RACE reads in MiXCR, keeping a single row per CDR3 protein. The repertoire holds approximately 360,000 distinct CDR3 sequences, with roughly half as singletons. The specimen sequenced was blood. These receptors all come from a man aged 55 to 69 in good health.

This clonotype appeared many times. This sequence joins TRBV10-1 and TRBJ2-3; D remains unclear. The germline CDR1 and CDR2 sequences are WNHNN and SYGVQD (reference sequence). V dropped 0 bases and J dropped 3 bases, with 7 bases sitting between them. The CDR3 runs to 14 residues. CDR3 loop: CASSESIFTDTQYF. In DNA form, the CDR3 reads TGCGCCAGCAGTGAGTCGATTTTTACAGATACGCAGTATTTT.

This CDR3 reads CASSQEGRNTEAFF. CDR3 coding DNA: TGTGCCAGCAGCCAAGAGGGTAGGAACACTGAAGCTTTCTTT. This sequence joins TRBV4-2 and TRBJ1-1; unclear D gene. This CDR3 has 14 residues. Looked up from germline, CDR1 is LGHNA and CDR2 is YNFKEQ. V was pared by 0 bases and J by 1 base, with 6 bases between.

The chain has TRBV7-2 and TRBJ2-7, with 10 bases fitting TRBD2. V gave up 5 bases and J gave up 0 bases; unmatched junction bases: 7. This CDR3 has 16 residues. From germline, CDR1 is SGHTA and CDR2 FQGNSA. For the CDR3, the DNA is TGTGCCAGCAGCGTGGCACTAGCGGGGAGCTCCTACGAGCAGTACTTC. It is translated as CASSVALAGSSYEQYF. The full variable domain, rest sourced from reference TRBV7-2 and TRBJ2-7, is GAGVSQSPSNKVTEKGKDVELRCDPISGHTALYWYRQSLGQGLEFLIYFQGNSAPDKSGLPSDRFSAERTGGSVSTLTIQRTQQEDSAVYLCASSVALAGSSYEQYFGPGTRLTVT.

The chain is built from TRBV11-2 and TRBJ2-7, with D possibly being TRBD2 (6 bases). This CDR3 region has 14 residues. V shed 6 bases and J shed 7 bases, with 19 bases lying between them. Germline-derived CDR1 and CDR2 are SGHAT and FQNNGV. CDR3 sequence: CASSSLASYNEQYF. The CDR3 nucleotides read TGTGCCAGCAGTTCACTAGCCTCCTACAATGAGCAGTACTTC.

Only a few counts were recorded for this clonotype. The chain joins TRBV6-6 to TRBJ2-7; D unclear. Germline V gene sequence: CDR1 MNHNY, CDR2 SVGAGI (reference sequence). The V and J ends lost 5 bases and 5 bases respectively, with 7 bases between them. The CDR3 is made up of 11 amino acids. CDR3 coding DNA: TGTGCCAGCAGTGCTAAGAACGAGCAGTACTTC. Translated, it gives CASSAKNEQYF.

For this clonotype: A much larger clone differs by one base, so this may be a read error. The V call is TRBV6-2 or TRBV6-3, the J call TRBJ2-1; D call uncertain. Germline CDR1 is MNHEY and CDR2 is SVGEGT. This CDR3 has 12 amino acids. The CDR3 DNA reads TGTGCCGGCAGTTACATGGGGAATGAGCAGTTCTTC. Protein sequence: CAGSYMGNEQFF.

The chain is built from TRBV6-5 and TRBJ2-5; D unresolved. This CDR3 has 15 residues. CDR1 MNHEY and CDR2 SVGAGI come from the germline V gene. With 5 bases removed from V and 11 bases from J, the gap between germline ends came to 24 bases. Here the CDR3 DNA reads TGTGCCAGCAGTCCCGGGTCCTTAACCTACAATGAGCAGTACTTC. This gives the protein CASSPGSLTYNEQYF.

This chain connects TRBV28 to TRBJ2-7; D not resolved. Trimming left V 5 bases short and J 4 bases short, with 9 bases between. This CDR3 spans 12 amino acids. Per germline, CDR1 MDHEN and CDR2 SYDVKM. The CDR3 loop is CASSTQWYEQYF. Written as DNA, the CDR3 is TGTGCCAGCAGTACCCAGTGGTACGAGCAGTACTTC.

In its sample, this clonotype was seen a few times. V usage is TRBV6-6 and J usage is TRBJ1-2, with D possibly TRBD1 on 6 matching bases. V lost 6 bases to trimming and J lost 2 bases, with 10 bases between them. Germline assignment: CDR1 MNHNY and CDR2 SVGAGI (reference sequence). This CDR3 has 13 amino acids. The CDR3, as DNA: TGTGCCAGCAGGGCGCAGGGGAACTATGGCTACACCTTC. It is translated as CASRAQGNYGYTF.

The chain combines TRBV6-5 with TRBJ2-1; TRBD2 agrees at 9 bases. The CDR3 contains 15 residues. V trimming: 2 bases; J trimming: 4 bases; junction bases outside the gene matches: 3. Looked up from germline, CDR1 is MNHEY and CDR2 is SVGAGI. The CDR3 sequence is CASSYAGGLYNEQFF. As DNA, the CDR3 is TGTGCCAGCAGTTACGCGGGGGGGCTGTACAATGAGCAGTTCTTC.

The rearrangement joins TRBV12-3 or TRBV12-4 to TRBJ1-5; D is perhaps TRBD1 (6 bases). This CDR3 contains 20 residues. Between the trimmed V and J ends, which lost 2 bases and 0 bases, there was a span of 23 bases. The CDR3 nucleotides are TGTGCCAGCAGTTTAAACCCTACGGGGGCTGGATCATATAGCAATCAGCCCCAGCATTTT. Translating gives CASSLNPTGAGSYSNQPQHF.